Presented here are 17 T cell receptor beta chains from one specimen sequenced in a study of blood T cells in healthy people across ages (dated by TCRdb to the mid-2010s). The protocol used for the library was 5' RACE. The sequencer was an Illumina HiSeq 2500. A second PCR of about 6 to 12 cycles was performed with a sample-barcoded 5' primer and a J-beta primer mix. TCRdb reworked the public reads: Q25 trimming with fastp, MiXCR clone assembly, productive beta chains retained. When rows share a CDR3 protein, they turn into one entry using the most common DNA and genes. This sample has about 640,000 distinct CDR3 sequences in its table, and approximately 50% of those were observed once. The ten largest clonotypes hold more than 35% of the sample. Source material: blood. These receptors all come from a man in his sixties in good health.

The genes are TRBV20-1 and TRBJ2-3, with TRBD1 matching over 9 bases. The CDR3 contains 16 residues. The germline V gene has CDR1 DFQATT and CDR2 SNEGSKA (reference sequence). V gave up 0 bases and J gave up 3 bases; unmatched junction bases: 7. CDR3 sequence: CSAREAGQGETDTQYF. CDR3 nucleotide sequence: TGCAGTGCTAGAGAAGCGGGACAGGGAGAAACAGATACGCAGTATTTT.

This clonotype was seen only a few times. In DNA form, the CDR3 reads TGTGCCAGCACCCCCCTTGGAGGGAACTATGGCTACACCTTC. This gives the protein CASTPLGGNYGYTF. The chain is built from TRBV7-2 and TRBJ1-2; D is unresolved. Germline CDR1 SGHTA, CDR2 FQGNSA. The CDR3 contains 14 residues. The V end was cut by 7 bases, the J end by 2 bases, with 14 bases between.

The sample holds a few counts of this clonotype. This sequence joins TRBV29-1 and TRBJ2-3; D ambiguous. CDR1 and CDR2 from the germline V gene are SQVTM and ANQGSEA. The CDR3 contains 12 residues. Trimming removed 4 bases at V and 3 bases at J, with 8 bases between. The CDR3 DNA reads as TGCAGCGTTGCGGGCCAAACAGATACGCAGTATTTT. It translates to CSVAGQTDTQYF.

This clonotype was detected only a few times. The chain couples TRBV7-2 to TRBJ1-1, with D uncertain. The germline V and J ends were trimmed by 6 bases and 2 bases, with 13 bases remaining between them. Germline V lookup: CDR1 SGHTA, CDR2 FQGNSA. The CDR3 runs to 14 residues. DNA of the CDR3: TGTGCCAGCAGACCACGGAACAGAAACACTGAAGCTTTCTTT. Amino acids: CASRPRNRNTEAFF.

The CDR3 DNA follows: TGCAGTGCTAGAGGAGGCTACGTGCAGGGTGAGAAGACCCAGTACTTC. It is translated as CSARGGYVQGEKTQYF. The rearrangement joins TRBV20-1 to TRBJ2-5; tentatively, D is TRBD1 (5 bases). The CDR3 has 16 residues. V lost 1 base to trimming and J lost 6 bases, with 21 bases between them. The germline gives CDR1 DFQATT, CDR2 SNEGSKA (reference sequence).

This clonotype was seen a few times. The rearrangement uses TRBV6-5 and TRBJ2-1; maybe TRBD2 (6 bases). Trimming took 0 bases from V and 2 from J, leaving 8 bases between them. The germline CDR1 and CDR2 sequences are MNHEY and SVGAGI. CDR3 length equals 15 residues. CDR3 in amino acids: CASSYSGGPYNEQFF. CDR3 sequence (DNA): TGTGCCAGCAGTTACTCGGGGGGACCCTACAATGAGCAGTTCTTC.

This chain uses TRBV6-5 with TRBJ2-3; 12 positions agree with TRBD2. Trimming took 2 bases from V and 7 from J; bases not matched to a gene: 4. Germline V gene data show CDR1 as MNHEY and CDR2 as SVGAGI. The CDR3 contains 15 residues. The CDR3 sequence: CASSYGLAGGYTQYF. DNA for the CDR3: TGTGCCAGCAGTTACGGGCTAGCGGGGGGGTATACGCAGTATTTT.

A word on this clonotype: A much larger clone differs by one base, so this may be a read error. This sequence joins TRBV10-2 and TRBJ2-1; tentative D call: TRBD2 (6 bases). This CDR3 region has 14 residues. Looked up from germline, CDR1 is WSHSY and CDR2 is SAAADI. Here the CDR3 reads CASNGAGTNNERFF. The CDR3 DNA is TGCGCCAGCAACGGGGCGGGAACAAACAATGAGCGGTTCTTC.

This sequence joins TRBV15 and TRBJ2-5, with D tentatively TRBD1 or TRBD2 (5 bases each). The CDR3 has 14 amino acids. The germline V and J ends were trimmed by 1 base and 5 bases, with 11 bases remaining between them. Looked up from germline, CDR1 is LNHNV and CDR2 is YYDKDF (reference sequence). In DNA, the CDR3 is TGTGCCACCAGCAGAGCTAAGGGGACGGAGACCCAGTACTTC. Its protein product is CATSRAKGTETQYF. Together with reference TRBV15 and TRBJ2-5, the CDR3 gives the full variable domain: DAMVIQNPRYQVTQFGKPVTLSCSQTLNHNVMYWYQQKSSQAPKLLFHYYDKDFNNEADTPDNFQSRRPNTSFCFLDIRSPGLGDTAMYLCATSRAKGTETQYFGPGTRLLVL.

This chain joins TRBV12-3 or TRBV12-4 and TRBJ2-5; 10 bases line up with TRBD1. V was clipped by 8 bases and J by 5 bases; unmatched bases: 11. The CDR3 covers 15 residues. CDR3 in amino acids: CASGPYDRGLETQYF. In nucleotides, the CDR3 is TGTGCCAGCGGTCCATACGACAGGGGGCTGGAGACCCAGTACTTC.

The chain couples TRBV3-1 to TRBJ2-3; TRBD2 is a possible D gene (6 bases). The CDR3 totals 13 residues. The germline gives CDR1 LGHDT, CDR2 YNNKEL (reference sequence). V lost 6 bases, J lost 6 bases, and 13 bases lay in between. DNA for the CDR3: TGTGCCAGCAGTCAGACTAGGTCGGATACGCAGTATTTT. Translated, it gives CASSQTRSDTQYF.

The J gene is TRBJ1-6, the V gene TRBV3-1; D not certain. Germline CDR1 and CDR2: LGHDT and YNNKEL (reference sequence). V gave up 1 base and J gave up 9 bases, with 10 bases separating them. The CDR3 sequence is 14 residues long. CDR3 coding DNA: TGTGCCAGCAGCCAAGGAACTAGTCGTTCACCCCTCCACTTT. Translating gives CASSQGTSRSPLHF.

This chain's CDR3 is CASSPGTLNYEQYF. The DNA for the CDR3 is TGTGCCAGCAGCCCAGGGACTTTAAACTACGAGCAGTACTTC. V is TRBV11-2 and J is TRBJ2-7; perhaps TRBD2 as D (6 bases). V was trimmed by 5 bases and J by 3 bases, leaving 14 bases between them. Germline CDR1 and CDR2: SGHAT and FQNNGV. The CDR3 runs to 14 residues.

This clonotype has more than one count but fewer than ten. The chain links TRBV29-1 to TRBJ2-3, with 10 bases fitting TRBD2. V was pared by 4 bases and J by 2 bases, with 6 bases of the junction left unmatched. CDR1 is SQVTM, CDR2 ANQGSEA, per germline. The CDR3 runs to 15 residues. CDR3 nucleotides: TGCAGCGTTGGAAGGACTAGCGGATACACAGATACGCAGTATTTT. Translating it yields CSVGRTSGYTDTQYF.

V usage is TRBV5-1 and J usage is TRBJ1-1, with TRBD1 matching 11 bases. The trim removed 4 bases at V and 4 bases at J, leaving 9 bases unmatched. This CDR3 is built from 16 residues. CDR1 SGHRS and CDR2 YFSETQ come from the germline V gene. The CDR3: CASSPPGQGVFTEAFF. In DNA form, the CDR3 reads TGCGCCAGCAGCCCACCGGGACAGGGGGTATTCACTGAAGCTTTCTTT.

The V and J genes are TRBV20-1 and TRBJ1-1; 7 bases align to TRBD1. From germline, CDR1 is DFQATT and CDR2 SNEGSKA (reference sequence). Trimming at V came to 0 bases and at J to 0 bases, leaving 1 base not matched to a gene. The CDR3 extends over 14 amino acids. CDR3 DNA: TGCAGTGCTAGAGATACAGGGGTGAACACTGAAGCTTTCTTT. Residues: CSARDTGVNTEAFF.

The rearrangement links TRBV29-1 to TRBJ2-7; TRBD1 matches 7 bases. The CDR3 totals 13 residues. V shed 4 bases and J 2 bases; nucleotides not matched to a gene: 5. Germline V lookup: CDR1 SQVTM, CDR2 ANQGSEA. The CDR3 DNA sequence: TGCAGCGTTGCCAGGGGGTCCACCTACGAGCAGTACTTC. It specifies CSVARGSTYEQYF.